One sample yielded the 8 T cell receptor beta chains listed below, sequenced in a study of Graves' ophthalmopathy and Graves' hyperthyroidism (dated by TCRdb to the late 2010s). Sequencing relied on an Illumina HiSeq 2000. For repertoire sequencing, the TCR beta CDR3 regions were amplified from RNA transcripts. HTBI primers and the Qiagen OneStep RT-PCR kit were used in a first-round RT-PCR, which was followed by a second-round multiplex PCR, size selection and purification. Through fastp at Q25 and MiXCR, TCRdb rebuilt clones from the public reads, retaining in-frame beta chains. Rows are combined by CDR3 protein, so each entry shows the most common genes and DNA. This sample gives around 1,000,000 distinct CDR3 sequences in total; roughly 35% of them show up just once. Around 10% of the sample comes from the top ten. Sequencing was performed on peripheral blood or thyroid tissue (not recorded which). The receptors come from an adult man with Graves' hyperthyroidism.

The gene calls are TRBV10-2 and TRBJ2-7, with TRBD2 matching over 8 bases. CDR3 size: 14 residues. V was pared by 6 bases and J by 2 bases, with 6 bases of the junction left unmatched. Germline CDR1 reads WSHSY; CDR2 reads SAAADI. DNA of the CDR3: TGCGCCAGCAGGACCGCGGGGGGAGCCTACGAGCAGTACTTC. It specifies CASRTAGGAYEQYF.

The rearrangement links TRBV10-2 to TRBJ2-7; D is unclear. Germline V gene data show CDR1 as WSHSY and CDR2 as SAAADI. The V and J ends lost 3 bases and 5 bases respectively, with 17 bases between them. This CDR3 has 15 amino acids. The CDR3 is CASSDGSSLKNEQYF. The CDR3 DNA sequence: TGCGCCAGCAGTGACGGTAGCAGCCTGAAGAACGAGCAGTACTTC.

The V and J genes are TRBV7-2 and TRBJ2-7; D is undetermined. Per the germline V gene, CDR1 is SGHTA and CDR2 is FQGNSA. Trimming stripped 8 bases from V and 6 bases from J, with 17 bases between. CDR3 length: 13 amino acids. Here the CDR3 DNA reads TGTGCCAGCGTGATGTCGGAAGGGCGCGAGCAGTACTTC. Its protein product is CASVMSEGREQYF.

The genes are TRBV2 and TRBJ2-3, with D maybe TRBD1 (7 bases). The CDR3 length is 15 residues. CDR1 SNHLY and CDR2 FYNNEI come from the germline V gene. The V gene lost 7 bases and the J gene lost 5 bases, with 19 bases spanning the gap. CDR3 coding DNA: TGTGCCAGCAAGTCCGGAGGGGGCGGTATAGATACGCAGTATTTT. Protein: CASKSGGGGIDTQYF.

The table lists this clonotype with many counts. The chain combines TRBV29-1 with TRBJ2-7; D is tentatively TRBD1 or TRBD2 (5 bases each). Germline V gene sequence: CDR1 SQVTM, CDR2 ANQGSEA. The CDR3 has 14 amino acids. Trimming pared 5 bases from V and 4 bases from J, leaving 18 bases between. CDR3 loop: CSVTTGTALYEQYF. CDR3 nucleotides: TGCAGCGTTACAACCGGGACCGCGCTGTACGAGCAGTACTTC.

This chain joins TRBV7-8 and TRBJ2-5; 10 bases are a match to TRBD1. This CDR3 has 17 residues. Trimming cost V 6 bases and J 4 bases; bases outside gene matches: 14. The germline V gene has CDR1 SGHVS and CDR2 FQNEAQ. The CDR3 region is CASSVPWTGGAGETQYF. The CDR3 nucleotides read TGTGCCAGCAGTGTGCCGTGGACAGGGGGGGCGGGAGAGACCCAGTACTTC.

The chain couples TRBV12-3 or TRBV12-4 to TRBJ2-5, with D perhaps given as TRBD1 or TRBD2 (5 bases each). Between the trimmed V and J ends, which lost 4 bases and 5 bases, there was a span of 14 bases. CDR3 size: 14 residues. The CDR3 sequence: CASSSGTRGETQYF. DNA for the CDR3: TGTGCCAGCAGTTCCGGGACCCGAGGGGAGACCCAGTACTTC.

In its sample, this clonotype was seen a few times. The rearrangement links TRBV28 to TRBJ2-2; no clear D gene. The CDR3 spans 15 residues. CDR1 is MDHEN and CDR2 is SYDVKM in the germline V gene. The V end was cut by 4 bases, the J end by 1 base, with 10 bases between. The CDR3 spells CASSSWTVNTGELFF. Here the CDR3 DNA reads TGTGCCAGCAGTTCTTGGACGGTGAACACCGGGGAGCTGTTTTTT.